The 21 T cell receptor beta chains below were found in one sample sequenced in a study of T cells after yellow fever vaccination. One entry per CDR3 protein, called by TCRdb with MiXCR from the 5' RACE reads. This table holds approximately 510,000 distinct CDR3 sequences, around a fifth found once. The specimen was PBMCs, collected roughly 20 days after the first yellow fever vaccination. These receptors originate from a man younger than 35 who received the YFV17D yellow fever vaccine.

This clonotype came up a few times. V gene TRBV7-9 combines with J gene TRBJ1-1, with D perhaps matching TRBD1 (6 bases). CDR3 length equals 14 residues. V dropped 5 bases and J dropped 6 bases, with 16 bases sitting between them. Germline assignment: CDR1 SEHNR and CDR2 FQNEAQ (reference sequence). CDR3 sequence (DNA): TGTGCCAGCAGCCGACAGGCCCCGGGGGCTGAAGCTTTCTTT. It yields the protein CASSRQAPGAEAFF.

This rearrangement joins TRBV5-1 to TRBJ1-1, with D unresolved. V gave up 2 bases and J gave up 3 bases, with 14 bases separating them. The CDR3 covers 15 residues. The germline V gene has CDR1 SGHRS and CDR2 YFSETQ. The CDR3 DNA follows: TGCGCCAGCAGCTTCGGGGTAGGGATGTACACTGAAGCTTTCTTT. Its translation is CASSFGVGMYTEAFF.

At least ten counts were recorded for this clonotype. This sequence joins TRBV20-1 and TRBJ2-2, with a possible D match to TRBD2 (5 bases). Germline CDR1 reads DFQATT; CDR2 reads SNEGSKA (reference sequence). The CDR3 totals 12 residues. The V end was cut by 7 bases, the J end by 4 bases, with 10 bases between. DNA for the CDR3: TGCAGTGTCGCTAGCCCCACCGGGGAGCTGTTTTTT. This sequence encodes CSVASPTGELFF.

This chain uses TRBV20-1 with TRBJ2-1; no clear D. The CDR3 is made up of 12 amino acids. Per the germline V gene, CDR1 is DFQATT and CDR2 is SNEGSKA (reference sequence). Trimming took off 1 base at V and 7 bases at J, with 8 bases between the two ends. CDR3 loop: CSARVRENEQFF. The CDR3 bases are TGCAGTGCTAGAGTGAGAGAGAATGAGCAGTTCTTC.

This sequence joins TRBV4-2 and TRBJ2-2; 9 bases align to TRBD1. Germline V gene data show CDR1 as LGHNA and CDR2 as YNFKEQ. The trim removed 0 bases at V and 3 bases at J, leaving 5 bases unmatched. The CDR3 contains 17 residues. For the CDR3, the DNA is TGTGCCAGCAGCCAAGATCAGGGGACAGGGCACACCGGGGAGCTGTTTTTT. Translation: CASSQDQGTGHTGELFF.

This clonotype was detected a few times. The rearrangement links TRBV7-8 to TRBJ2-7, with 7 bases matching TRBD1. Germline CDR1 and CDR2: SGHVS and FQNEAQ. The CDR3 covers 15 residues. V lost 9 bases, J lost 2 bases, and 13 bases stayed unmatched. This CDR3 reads CARPQGVVAPYEQYF. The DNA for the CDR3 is TGTGCCAGACCTCAGGGGGTCGTTGCCCCCTACGAGCAGTACTTC. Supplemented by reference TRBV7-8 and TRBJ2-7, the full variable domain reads GAGVSQSPRYKVAKRGQDVALRCDPISGHVSLFWYQQALGQGPEFLTYFQNEAQLDKSGLPSDRFFAERPEGSVSTLKIQRTQQEDSAVYLCARPQGVVAPYEQYFGPGTRLTVT.

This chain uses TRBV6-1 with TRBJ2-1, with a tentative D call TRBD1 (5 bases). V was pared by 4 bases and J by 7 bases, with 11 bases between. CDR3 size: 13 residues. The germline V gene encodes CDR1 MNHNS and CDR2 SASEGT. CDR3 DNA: TGTGCCAGCAGTGCAACAGGAGCAAATGAGCAGTTCTTC. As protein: CASSATGANEQFF.

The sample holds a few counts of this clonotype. CDR3 nucleotides: TGCAGCGTTTGGCGAGGGAACTACGAGCAGTACTTC. It translates to CSVWRGNYEQYF. The gene calls are TRBV29-1 and TRBJ2-7; perhaps TRBD2 as D (5 bases). V lost 5 bases and J lost 3, with 11 bases in between. The CDR3 is 12 amino acids. Germline CDR1 reads SQVTM; CDR2 reads ANQGSEA.

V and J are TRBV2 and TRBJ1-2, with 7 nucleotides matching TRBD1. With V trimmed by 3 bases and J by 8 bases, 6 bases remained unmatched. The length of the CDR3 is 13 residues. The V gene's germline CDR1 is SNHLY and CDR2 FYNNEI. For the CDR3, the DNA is TGTGCCAGCAGTGAGACAGGGCGATACGGCTACACCTTC. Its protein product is CASSETGRYGYTF.

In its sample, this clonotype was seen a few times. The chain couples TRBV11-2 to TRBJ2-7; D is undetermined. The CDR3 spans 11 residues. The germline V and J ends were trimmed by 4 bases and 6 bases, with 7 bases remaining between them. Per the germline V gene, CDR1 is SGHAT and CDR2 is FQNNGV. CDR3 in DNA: TGTGCCAGCAGCTCCCCCAGCGAGCAGTACTTC. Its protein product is CASSSPSEQYF.

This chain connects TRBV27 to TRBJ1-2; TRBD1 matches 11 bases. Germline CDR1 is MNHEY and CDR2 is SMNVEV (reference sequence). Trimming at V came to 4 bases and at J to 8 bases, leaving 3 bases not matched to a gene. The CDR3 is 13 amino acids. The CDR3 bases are TGTGCCAGCAGTTCGGGACAGGGGGAAGGCTACACCTTC. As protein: CASSSGQGEGYTF.

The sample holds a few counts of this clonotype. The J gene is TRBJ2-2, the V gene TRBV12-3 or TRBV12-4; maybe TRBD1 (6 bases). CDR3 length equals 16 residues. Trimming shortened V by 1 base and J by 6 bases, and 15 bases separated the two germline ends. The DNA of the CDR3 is TGTGCCAGCAGTTTAGGCCCAGGGGAGAGGTCCGGGGAGCTGTTTTTT. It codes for CASSLGPGERSGELFF.

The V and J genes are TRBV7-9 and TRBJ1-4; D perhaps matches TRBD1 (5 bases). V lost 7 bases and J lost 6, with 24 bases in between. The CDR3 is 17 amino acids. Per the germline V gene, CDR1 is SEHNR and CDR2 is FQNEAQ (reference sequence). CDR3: CASTAVQGGFPDEKLFF. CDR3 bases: TGTGCCAGCACGGCGGTTCAGGGTGGTTTTCCCGATGAAAAACTGTTTTTT.

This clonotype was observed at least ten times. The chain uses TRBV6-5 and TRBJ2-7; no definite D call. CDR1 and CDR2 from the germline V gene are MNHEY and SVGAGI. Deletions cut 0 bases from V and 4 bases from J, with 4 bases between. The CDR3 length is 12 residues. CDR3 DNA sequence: TGTGCCAGCAGTTACTCGAGGTACGAGCAGTACTTC. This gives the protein CASSYSRYEQYF.

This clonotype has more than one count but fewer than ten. The chain's CDR3 is CASSPRAGLPNEQFF. The CDR3 region has the DNA TGTGCCAGCTCACCGCGAGCGGGGTTACCCAATGAGCAGTTCTTC. V usage is TRBV18 and J usage is TRBJ2-1; TRBD2 aligns across 7 bases. Per the germline V gene, CDR1 is KGHSH and CDR2 is LQKENI. The CDR3 is made up of 15 amino acids. The V and J ends lost 3 bases and 6 bases, in that order; junction bases with no gene match: 8.

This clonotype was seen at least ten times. The CDR3 spells CASSGTGGDWPYNSPLHF. In nucleotides, the CDR3 is TGTGCCAGTAGCGGGACAGGGGGCGATTGGCCCTATAATTCACCCCTCCACTTT. The chain links TRBV19 to TRBJ1-6, with 12 positions matching TRBD1. The CDR3 sequence is 18 residues long. V was pared by 6 bases and J by 2 bases, with 8 bases of the junction left unmatched. CDR1 and CDR2 from the germline V gene are LNHDA and SQIVND (reference sequence).

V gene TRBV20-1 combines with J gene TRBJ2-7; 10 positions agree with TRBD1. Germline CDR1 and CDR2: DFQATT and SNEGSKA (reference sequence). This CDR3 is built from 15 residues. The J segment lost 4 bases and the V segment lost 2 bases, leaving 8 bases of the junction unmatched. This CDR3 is CSARSLDRGRYEQYF. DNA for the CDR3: TGCAGTGCTAGATCCCTAGACAGGGGGCGATACGAGCAGTACTTC.

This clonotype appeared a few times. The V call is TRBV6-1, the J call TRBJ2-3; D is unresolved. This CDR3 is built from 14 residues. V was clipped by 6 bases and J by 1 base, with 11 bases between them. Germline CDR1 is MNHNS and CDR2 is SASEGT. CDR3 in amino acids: CASSRGLGTDTQYF. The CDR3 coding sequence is TGTGCCAGCAGCCGTGGGCTGGGCACAGATACGCAGTATTTT.

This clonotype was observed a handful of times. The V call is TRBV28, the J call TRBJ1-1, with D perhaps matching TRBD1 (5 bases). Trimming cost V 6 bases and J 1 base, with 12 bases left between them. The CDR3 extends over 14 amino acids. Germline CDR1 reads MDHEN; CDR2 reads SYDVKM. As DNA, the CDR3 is TGTGCCAGCAGGGGACGCCCCCGGAACACTGAAGCTTTCTTT. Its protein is CASRGRPRNTEAFF.

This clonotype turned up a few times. The CDR3 here is CASSARGSSYNEQFF. The CDR3 coding sequence is TGTGCCAGCAGTGCTCGGGGGAGCTCCTACAATGAGCAGTTCTTC. The V call is TRBV9, the J call TRBJ2-1; TRBD2 might be the D (6 bases). Germline CDR1 reads SGDLS; CDR2 reads YYNGEE. Trimming shortened V by 5 bases and J by 0 bases, and 12 bases separated the two germline ends. The CDR3 contains 15 residues. The full variable domain, its missing parts supplied by reference TRBV9 and TRBJ2-1, is DSGVTQTPKHLITATGQRVTLRCSPRSGDLSVYWYQQSLDQGLQFLIQYYNGEERAKGNILERFSAQQFPDLHSELNLSSLELGDSALYFCASSARGSSYNEQFFGPGTRLTVL.

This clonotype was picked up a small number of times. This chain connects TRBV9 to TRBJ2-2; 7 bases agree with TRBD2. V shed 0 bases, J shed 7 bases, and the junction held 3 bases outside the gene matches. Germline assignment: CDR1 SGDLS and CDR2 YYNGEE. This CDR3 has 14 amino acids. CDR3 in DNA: TGTGCCAGCAGCGTAGCGGGGGAGGGCGGGGAGCTGTTTTTT. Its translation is CASSVAGEGGELFF. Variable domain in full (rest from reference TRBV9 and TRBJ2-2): DSGVTQTPKHLITATGQRVTLRCSPRSGDLSVYWYQQSLDQGLQFLIQYYNGEERAKGNILERFSAQQFPDLHSELNLSSLELGDSALYFCASSVAGEGGELFFGEGSRLTVL.